The 7 T cell receptor beta chains below were found in one sample sequenced in a study of human T cells and chemical hapten exposure. TCRdb re-called the RACE reads through MiXCR, storing one row per CDR3 protein. The data show roughly 69,000 distinct CDR3 sequences, with about 9.3% seen just once and around 7% held by the top ten. The time point is: patch test 2, 6 weeks after DPC sensitization. Treatment noted: therapeutic diphenylcyclopropenone sensitization with weekly scalp DPC. This specimen consisted of whole blood, obtained in connection with sensitization to the hapten diphenylcyclopropenone (DPC). The receptors stem from a woman aged 45-60 years with alopecia areata. Some clones in this sample may be carry-over from other donors' samples.

The sample holds many counts of this clonotype. The V call is TRBV29-1, the J call TRBJ1-4, with 9 bases identical to TRBD1. V shed 7 bases and J 2 bases; nucleotides not matched to a gene: 8. From germline, CDR1 is SQVTM and CDR2 ANQGSEA. There are 15 residues in the CDR3. In DNA, the CDR3 is TGCAGCGGGGGACAGGGAATGGGTACTAATGAAAAACTGTTTTTT. Residues: CSGGQGMGTNEKLFF.

This rearrangement joins TRBV27 to TRBJ2-6; tentatively, D is TRBD1 (7 bases). Germline CDR1 reads MNHEY; CDR2 reads SMNVEV (reference sequence). This CDR3 has 16 amino acids. Between the trimmed V and J ends, which lost 4 bases and 2 bases, there was a span of 12 bases. The CDR3 nucleotides read TGTGCCAGCAGTTCCCAGGGGGGCGCTGGGGCCAACGTCCTGACTTTC. It yields the protein CASSSQGGAGANVLTF.

This clonotype was seen many times. V is TRBV4-1 and J is TRBJ1-6; 7 bases line up with TRBD1. This CDR3 comprises 17 residues. The germline V gene encodes CDR1 MGHRA and CDR2 YSYEKL. With 3 bases clipped from V and 1 base from J, the junction kept 6 bases outside the gene matches. CDR3 sequence: CASSQEQGSSYNSPLHF. Written as DNA, the CDR3 is TGCGCCAGCAGCCAGGAACAGGGGAGTTCCTATAATTCACCCCTCCACTTT.

This clonotype was counted between two and nine times. The V call is TRBV7-6, the J call TRBJ2-3; D is possibly TRBD2 (5 bases). Germline CDR1 SGHVS, CDR2 FNYEAQ. Trimming shortened V by 1 base and J by 6 bases, and 11 bases separated the two germline ends. The CDR3 is 14 amino acids. DNA for the CDR3: TGTGCCAGCAGCTTAGTAGACTTAGCGGATACGCAGTATTTT. It encodes CASSLVDLADTQYF. Together with reference TRBV7-6 and TRBJ2-3, the CDR3 gives the full variable domain: GAGVSQSPRYKVTKRGQDVALRCDPISGHVSLYWYRQALGQGPEFLTYFNYEAQQDKSGLPNDRFSAERPEGSISTLTIQRTEQRDSAMYRCASSLVDLADTQYFGPGTRLTVL.

This clonotype has at least ten counts. The genes are TRBV5-4 and TRBJ2-7; TRBD1 is a possible D gene (5 bases). Trimming pared 0 bases from V and 3 bases from J, leaving 13 bases between. The CDR3 sequence is 15 residues long. Germline CDR1 reads SGHNT; CDR2 reads YYREEE (reference sequence). CDR3 bases: TGTGCCAGCAGCTTGGGGTCTACAGGACGCTACGAGCAGTACTTC. Translated, it gives CASSLGSTGRYEQYF.

In this sample, this clonotype turned up many times. Written as DNA, the CDR3 is TGTGCCAGCAGCCAAGATCCGGGAGATCTTGGGGAGCAGTACTTC. Translated, it gives CASSQDPGDLGEQYF. The gene calls are TRBV4-2 and TRBJ2-7, with a tentative D call TRBD2 (6 bases). Germline V gives CDR1 LGHNA, CDR2 YNFKEQ. V lost 0 bases, J lost 7 bases, and 16 bases lay in between. The CDR3 totals 15 residues.

This clonotype has ten or more counts. The chain has TRBV29-1 and TRBJ1-1, with D perhaps TRBD1 (5 bases). Germline CDR1 reads SQVTM; CDR2 reads ANQGSEA. The CDR3 totals 13 residues. The V end was cut by 3 bases, the J end by 7 bases, with 15 bases between. The CDR3 spells CSVDHGEGSEAFF. The CDR3 DNA reads TGCAGCGTTGACCACGGAGAGGGGAGTGAAGCTTTCTTT.